This TCR beta chain came from a study of T cell repertoires in cytomegalovirus infection. In this sample, this clonotype turned up many times. Germline V gene sequence: CDR1 MNHEY, CDR2 SMNVEV (reference sequence). V was cut by 3 bases and J by 1 base, with 7 bases left in between. The CDR3 has 13 amino acids. Via MiXCR, TCRdb re-called the reads, giving one row per CDR3 protein. The sample lists roughly 720,000 distinct CDR3 sequences, less than 40% occurring once. Sequences were obtained from PBMCs. This receptor was identified in a human donor in good health (CMV status not recorded). Some clones in this sample may be carry-over from other donors' samples. J is TRBJ2-7 and V is TRBV27; a weak D match, TRBD2 (6 bases). CDR3 bases: TGTGCCAGCAGTTTCGGGAGATCCTACGAGCAGTACTTC. This sequence encodes CASSFGRSYEQYF.